This T cell receptor beta chain derives from a study of cytomegalovirus exposure and HLA in healthy donors. Whole-study results and caveats: When analyzed later, a missense DCLRE1C variant was found to be linked to TCR beta V- and J-gene trimming. Most of the CMV-associated TCR beta chains (in a later analysis) appeared to be HLA-restricted. Most TCR beta V segments were productive about 90% or about 30% of the time in an earlier analysis.

Comment on this clone: The antigen remains unidentified.

Donors had nominal health at sampling but likely had unrecorded immune exposures. V lost 6 bases, J lost 8 bases, and 13 bases lay in between. CDR3 length: 13 amino acids. Germline V CDR1 and CDR2: SGHDN, FVKESK. This PCR relied on a set of 60 Vbeta primers and 13 Jbeta primers. Here immunoSEQ multiplex PCR was the method, and the copy in TCRdb shows in-frame clones only, minus some. The sample has about 170,000 clones, 72% seen once; the top ten hold roughly 2.5%. Specimen: PBMCs. This clonotype originated in a human donor in good health. The chain is built from TRBV14 and TRBJ1-4; tentatively, D is TRBD1 (6 bases). CDR3 in amino acids: CASRQTGIEKLFF. Here the CDR3 DNA reads TGTGCCAGCAGGCAGACAGGTATCGAAAAACTGTTTTTT.